What follows are 30 T cell receptor beta chains derived from one specimen sequenced in a study of OX40 agonist ivuxolimab in advanced cancers. Sequencing used immunoSEQ multiplex PCR; TCRdb keeps in-frame clones, though not all of them. Here the sample spans roughly 45,000 clones, less than 85% being singletons. The specimen was CD4+ or CD8+ T cells sorted from blood, collected in a trial of the OX40 agonist ivuxolimab. These receptor sequences come from an adult with an advanced solid tumor such as melanoma, head and neck, liver or kidney cancer.

The chain employs TRBV11-3 and TRBJ2-2, with a possible D match to TRBD2 (7 bases). Germline loops: CDR1 SGHNT, CDR2 YENEEA. This CDR3 spans 15 amino acids. The V end lost 4 bases, the J end lost 1 base, and 10 bases lay between the germline ends. The CDR3: CASSSGGQNTGELFF. The CDR3 bases are TGTGCCAGCAGCTCCGGGGGGCAGAACACCGGGGAGCTGTTTTTT.

J is TRBJ2-3 and V is TRBV16; possibly TRBD1 or TRBD2 for D (5 bases each). Germline values: CDR1 KGHSY, CDR2 FQNENV. V dropped 0 bases and J dropped 0 bases, with 13 bases sitting between them. The CDR3 extends over 17 amino acids. CDR3 protein: CASSQSGQGASTDTQYF. CDR3 bases: TGTGCCAGCAGCCAATCCGGGCAGGGAGCTAGCACAGATACGCAGTATTTT.

The gene calls are TRBV15 and TRBJ1-2; 10 bases fit TRBD1. The V segment lost 5 bases and the J segment 3 bases; nucleotides outside the gene matches: 6. Germline CDR1 reads LNHNV; CDR2 reads YYDKDF (reference sequence). CDR3 length: 15 residues. CDR3 DNA: TGTGCCACCAGCCCCGCGGGGACAGGGGACTATGGCTACACCTTC. It codes for CATSPAGTGDYGYTF.

V is TRBV6-5 and J is TRBJ2-5, with TRBD2 matching 8 bases. The CDR3 contains 15 residues. V shed 6 bases, J shed 2 bases, and the junction held 8 bases outside the gene matches. Germline V lookup: CDR1 MNHEY, CDR2 SVGAGI. In nucleotides, the CDR3 is TGTGCCAGCAGATCGGGAGGGGGGGTACAAGAGACCCAGTACTTC. Its translation: CASRSGGGVQETQYF.

The chain combines TRBV4-3 with TRBJ2-7; D gene uncertain. Germline lookup yields CDR1 LGHNA and CDR2 YSLEER. Trimming cost V 0 bases and J 2 bases, with 8 bases left between them. This CDR3 contains 14 residues. DNA for the CDR3: TGCGCCAGCAGCCAAGATCCGGGCGCCTACGAGCAGTACTTC. Encoded protein: CASSQDPGAYEQYF.

The chain employs TRBV5-6 and TRBJ2-1; 10 bases line up with TRBD1. Germline V lookup: CDR1 SGHDT, CDR2 YYEEEE. The J segment lost 2 bases and the V segment lost 6 bases, leaving 2 bases of the junction unmatched. CDR3 length: 14 residues. The CDR3 here is CASKDRGTYNEQFF. CDR3 coding DNA: TGTGCCAGCAAGGACAGGGGGACCTACAATGAGCAGTTCTTC.

This clone appeared a few times. The chain has TRBV9 and TRBJ1-2; D may be TRBD1 (6 bases). There are 14 residues in the CDR3. CDR1 is SGDLS, CDR2 YYNGEE, per germline. Trimming took off 3 bases at V and 8 bases at J, with 17 bases between the two ends. The CDR3 protein is CASSGLQGREGYTF. The CDR3 nucleotides are TGTGCCAGCAGCGGACTACAGGGACGGGAAGGCTACACCTTC.

The chain employs TRBV4-1 and TRBJ2-2; D gene unclear. This CDR3 has 13 amino acids. Trimming pared 2 bases from V and 6 bases from J, leaving 7 bases between. Germline assignment: CDR1 MGHRA and CDR2 YSYEKL. The CDR3 is CASSQRTAGELFF. The CDR3 nucleotides are TGCGCCAGCAGCCAACGTACGGCCGGGGAGCTGTTTTTT.

CDR3 loop: CASSVEQALFGELFF. CDR3 nucleotides: TGCGCCAGCAGTGTGGAACAGGCGTTATTCGGGGAGCTGTTTTTT. The rearrangement links TRBV10-2 to TRBJ2-2, with D possibly TRBD1 on 5 matching bases. The CDR3 contains 15 residues. The germline V gene has CDR1 WSHSY and CDR2 SAAADI. V lost 4 bases to trimming and J lost 7 bases, with 16 bases between them.

The chain combines TRBV7-8 with TRBJ2-2; TRBD2 is a possible D gene (5 bases). The V gene lost 5 bases and the J gene lost 6 bases, with 10 bases spanning the gap. Germline V gene data show CDR1 as SGHVS and CDR2 as FQNEAQ. CDR3 size: 13 residues. The CDR3 spells CASSVSVAGELFF. Here the CDR3 DNA reads TGTGCCAGCAGCGTTAGCGTGGCCGGGGAGCTGTTTTTT. Together with reference TRBV7-8 and TRBJ2-2, the CDR3 gives the full variable domain: GAGVSQSPRYKVAKRGQDVALRCDPISGHVSLFWYQQALGQGPEFLTYFQNEAQLDKSGLPSDRFFAERPEGSVSTLKIQRTQQEDSAVYLCASSVSVAGELFFGEGSRLTVL.

The CDR3 region has the DNA TGTGCCAGCAGCGTAGATAGGCGAATAGATGGCTACACCTTC. The encoded protein is CASSVDRRIDGYTF. The genes are TRBV9 and TRBJ1-2; D gene unclear. Germline-derived CDR1 and CDR2 are SGDLS and YYNGEE. The V and J ends lost 0 bases and 6 bases respectively, with 12 bases between them. The CDR3 length is 14 residues.

The CDR3 loop reads CASSEMSGPINEKLFF. The CDR3 nucleotides read TGTGCCAGCAGTGAGATGAGTGGCCCCATAAATGAAAAACTGTTTTTT. J is TRBJ1-4 and V is TRBV2; D is unresolved. The CDR3 is 16 amino acids. CDR1 is SNHLY, CDR2 FYNNEI, per germline. V was pared by 3 bases and J by 5 bases, with 16 bases between.

The chain has TRBV6-5 and TRBJ2-1; D perhaps matches TRBD2 (5 bases). Germline values: CDR1 MNHEY, CDR2 SVGAGI. Deletions cut 6 bases from V and 2 bases from J, with 14 bases between. The CDR3 spans 15 residues. CDR3 coding DNA: TGTGCCAGCAGCCCACTAGACTCCCCCTACAATGAGCAGTTCTTC. It translates to CASSPLDSPYNEQFF.

On this clone itself: The sample contains more than one DNA sequence encoding this CDR3. The chain uses TRBV4-3 and TRBJ1-1; D remains unclear. The CDR3 runs to 13 residues. Trimming pared 0 bases from V and 1 base from J, leaving 3 bases between. Germline V lookup: CDR1 LGHNA, CDR2 YSLEER. The DNA of the CDR3 is TGCGCCAGCAGCCAAGACAGGAACACTGAAGCTTTCTTT. Protein sequence: CASSQDRNTEAFF.

By sample share, this clone is large (0.1 to 1%). The CDR3 DNA reads TGCGCCAGCAGAGAGGAGAACACTGAAGCTTTCTTT. This gives the protein CASREENTEAFF. The V gene is TRBV5-1, the J gene TRBJ1-1; D ambiguous. Trimming stripped 5 bases from V and 1 base from J, with 6 bases between. Looked up from germline, CDR1 is SGHRS and CDR2 is YFSETQ. The CDR3 loop spans 12 amino acids.

The genes are TRBV29-1 and TRBJ2-7, with a tentative D call TRBD1 (7 bases). The CDR3 consists of 14 residues. In germline, CDR1 is SQVTM, CDR2 ANQGSEA. Deletions cut 4 bases from V and 3 bases from J, with 16 bases between. The CDR3 sequence is CSVGGGDSGYEQYF. The DNA of the CDR3 is TGCAGCGTTGGAGGAGGGGACAGTGGCTACGAGCAGTACTTC.

The DNA of the CDR3 is TGCGCCAGCAGCCCGGGGGGACGAGAGACCCAGTACTTC. Its translation: CASSPGGRETQYF. The V and J genes are TRBV4-1 and TRBJ2-5, with TRBD2 matching 7 bases. J was trimmed by 4 bases and V by 4 bases; bases with no gene match: 3. The CDR3 contains 13 residues. Per germline, CDR1 MGHRA and CDR2 YSYEKL.

The CDR3 region has the DNA TGTGCCAGCGGTGCCACAGGGGGCGGTTTCTATGGCTACACCTTC. Protein product: CASGATGGGFYGYTF. The genes are TRBV27 and TRBJ1-2; TRBD1 aligns across 9 bases. Trimming at V came to 8 bases and at J to 4 bases, leaving 11 bases not matched to a gene. In germline, CDR1 is MNHEY, CDR2 SMNVEV (reference sequence). The CDR3 totals 15 residues.

In its sample, this clone was seen once. The genes are TRBV7-9 and TRBJ2-7; D possibly matches TRBD1 or TRBD2 (6 bases each). This CDR3 comprises 16 residues. The germline V gene encodes CDR1 SEHNR and CDR2 FQNEAQ (reference sequence). V shed 5 bases and J shed 2 bases, with 19 bases lying between them. CDR3 sequence reads: CASSLPLEGGTYEQYF. The CDR3 DNA is TGTGCCAGCAGCCTCCCCCTAGAGGGGGGAACCTACGAGCAGTACTTC.

This rearrangement joins TRBV7-9 to TRBJ1-2; 9 bases line up with TRBD1. From germline, CDR1 is SEHNR and CDR2 FQNEAQ (reference sequence). V trimming: 2 bases; J trimming: 1 base; junction bases outside the gene matches: 8. The CDR3 has 17 residues. CDR3 sequence: CASSLLGQGVYNYGYTF. The CDR3 DNA sequence: TGTGCCAGCAGCTTATTGGGACAGGGTGTATATAACTATGGCTACACCTTC. The full variable domain, rest sourced from reference TRBV7-9 and TRBJ1-2, is DTGVSQNPRHKITKRGQNVTFRCDPISEHNRLYWYRQTLGQGPEFLTYFQNEAQLEKSRLLSDRFSAERPKGSFSTLEIQRTEQGDSAMYLCASSLLGQGVYNYGYTFGSGTRLTVV.

This rearrangement joins TRBV13 to TRBJ1-4; 10 nucleotides match TRBD1. The CDR3 loop spans 15 amino acids. Trimming at V came to 4 bases and at J to 8 bases, leaving 7 bases not matched to a gene. Germline CDR1 is PRHDT and CDR2 is FYEKMQ (reference sequence). The CDR3 nucleotides are TGTGCCAGCAGCTCCTCCGGGACAGGGGACGAAAAACTGTTTTTT. Protein: CASSSSGTGDEKLFF. Full variable domain (outside the CDR3, taken from reference TRBV13 and TRBJ1-4): AAGVIQSPRHLIKEKRETATLKCYPIPRHDTVYWYQQGPGQDPQFLISFYEKMQSDKGSIPDRFSAQQFSDYHSELNMSSLELGDSALYFCASSSSGTGDEKLFFGSGTQLSVL.

This clone appeared a single time. The chain is built from TRBV19 and TRBJ2-5; 7 bases map to TRBD2. Germline-derived CDR1 and CDR2 are LNHDA and SQIVND (reference sequence). Trimming removed 5 bases from V and 0 bases from J; junction bases left unmatched: 15. The length of the CDR3 is 18 residues. In DNA form, the CDR3 reads TGTGCCAGTAGTCCGTTTGGGGGGAGGGATCCCCACCAAGAGACCCAGTACTTC. Translated: CASSPFGGRDPHQETQYF.

The V and J genes are TRBV4-2 and TRBJ2-3; 11 nucleotides match TRBD2. CDR3 size: 14 residues. Trimming cost V 5 bases and J 5 bases; bases outside gene matches: 3. Germline lookup yields CDR1 LGHNA and CDR2 YNFKEQ. The CDR3 DNA is TGTGCCAGCAGCACCGGGACTAGCGGAGATACGCAGTATTTT. This translates into CASSTGTSGDTQYF.

The chain links TRBV13 to TRBJ2-2; TRBD2 might be the D (6 bases). V lost 5 bases, J lost 5 bases, and 18 bases lay in between. CDR1 and CDR2 from the germline V gene are PRHDT and FYEKMQ (reference sequence). CDR3 length equals 16 residues. This CDR3 reads CASSHEPGLSTGELFF. As DNA, the CDR3 is TGTGCCAGCAGCCATGAGCCGGGACTGAGTACCGGGGAGCTGTTTTTT.

The chain has TRBV10-2 and TRBJ1-2; no reliable D call. CDR3 size: 16 residues. The V gene's germline CDR1 is WSHSY and CDR2 SAAADI. Trimming removed 0 bases from V and 7 bases from J, with 18 bases in between. DNA for the CDR3: TGCGCCAGCAGTGAGTCGAGTGACGGGTGGCGGGGTGGCTACACCTTC. It encodes CASSESSDGWRGGYTF.

This sequence joins TRBV7-7 and TRBJ2-7; 10 nucleotides match TRBD1. Germline V lookup: CDR1 SSHAT, CDR2 FNYEAQ (reference sequence). The J segment lost 1 base and the V segment lost 5 bases, leaving 8 bases of the junction unmatched. This CDR3 is built from 16 residues. The CDR3 nucleotides read TGTGCCAGCAGCCCCGGTGTGGGACAGGGGTCCTACGAGCAGTACTTC. Its protein product is CASSPGVGQGSYEQYF. The full variable domain, in which reference TRBV7-7 and TRBJ2-7 provide the parts outside the CDR3, is GAGVSQSPRYKVTKRGQDVTLRCDPISSHATLYWYQQALGQGPEFLTYFNYEAQPDKSGLPSDRFSAERPEGSISTLTIQRTEQRDSAMYRCASSPGVGQGSYEQYFGPGTRLTVT.

The CDR3 here is CASSPPGGSSYNEQFF. CDR3 in DNA: TGTGCCAGCAGCCCACCCGGGGGGAGCTCCTACAATGAGCAGTTCTTC. The chain uses TRBV5-6 and TRBJ2-1; 7 nucleotides match TRBD2. This CDR3 contains 16 residues. Germline V lookup: CDR1 SGHDT, CDR2 YYEEEE. V trimming: 4 bases; J trimming: 0 bases; junction bases outside the gene matches: 7.

The chain links TRBV4-3 to TRBJ2-3; tentatively, D is TRBD1 (6 bases). The V and J ends lost 0 bases and 3 bases respectively, with 16 bases between them. This CDR3 has 17 residues. CDR1 is LGHNA, CDR2 YSLEER, per germline. This chain's CDR3 is CASSQEDGGAGTDTQYF. The CDR3 DNA is TGCGCCAGCAGCCAAGAGGATGGGGGCGCTGGGACAGATACGCAGTATTTT.

The chain links TRBV5-6 to TRBJ2-7; TRBD1 aligns across 9 bases. The CDR3 contains 14 residues. V lost 1 base, J lost 7 bases, and 6 bases stayed unmatched. CDR1 is SGHDT and CDR2 is YYEEEE in the germline V gene. CDR3 nucleotides: TGTGCCAGCAGCTTGATACAGGGGGCTGAAGAGCAGTACGTC. Its translation is CASSLIQGAEEQYV.

The CDR3 region is CASMLLTGTSSNEQFF. The CDR3 DNA reads as TGTGCCAGCATGCTGCTGACCGGGACTAGCTCGAATGAGCAGTTCTTC. The V and J genes are TRBV27 and TRBJ2-1; TRBD2 matches 9 bases. With 7 bases clipped from V and 7 bases from J, the junction kept 14 bases outside the gene matches. The CDR3 runs to 16 residues. From germline, CDR1 is MNHEY and CDR2 SMNVEV (reference sequence).